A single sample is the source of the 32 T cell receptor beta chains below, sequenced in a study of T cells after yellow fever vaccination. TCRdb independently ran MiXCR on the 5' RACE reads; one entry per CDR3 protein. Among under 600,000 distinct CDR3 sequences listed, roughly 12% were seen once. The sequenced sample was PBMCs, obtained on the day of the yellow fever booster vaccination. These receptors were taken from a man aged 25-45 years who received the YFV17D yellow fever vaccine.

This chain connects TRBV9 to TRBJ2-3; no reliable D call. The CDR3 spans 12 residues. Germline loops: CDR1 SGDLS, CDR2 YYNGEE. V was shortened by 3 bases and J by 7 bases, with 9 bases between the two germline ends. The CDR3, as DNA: TGTGCCAGCAGCGCCGATGGGTATACGCAGTATTTT. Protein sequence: CASSADGYTQYF.

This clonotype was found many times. The CDR3 region has the DNA TGTGCCAGCAGCCAAGTCCCTGACATGACAGGGAACACCGGGGAGCTGTTTTTT. Translation: CASSQVPDMTGNTGELFF. The chain couples TRBV3-1 to TRBJ2-2, with D maybe TRBD1 (6 bases). CDR1 is LGHDT and CDR2 is YNNKEL in the germline V gene (reference sequence). The CDR3 runs 18 residues. V lost 1 base and J 1 base, leaving 16 bases between the germline ends.

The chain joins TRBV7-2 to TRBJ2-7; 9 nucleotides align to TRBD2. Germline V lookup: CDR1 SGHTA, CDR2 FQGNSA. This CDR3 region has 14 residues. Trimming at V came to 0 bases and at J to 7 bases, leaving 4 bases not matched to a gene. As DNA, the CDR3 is TGTGCCAGCAGCTTAGCGAGCGGGAGGACTGAGCAGTACTTC. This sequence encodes CASSLASGRTEQYF. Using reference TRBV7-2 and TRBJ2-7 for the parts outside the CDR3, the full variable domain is GAGVSQSPSNKVTEKGKDVELRCDPISGHTALYWYRQSLGQGLEFLIYFQGNSAPDKSGLPSDRFSAERTGGSVSTLTIQRTQQEDSAVYLCASSLASGRTEQYFGPGTRLTVT.

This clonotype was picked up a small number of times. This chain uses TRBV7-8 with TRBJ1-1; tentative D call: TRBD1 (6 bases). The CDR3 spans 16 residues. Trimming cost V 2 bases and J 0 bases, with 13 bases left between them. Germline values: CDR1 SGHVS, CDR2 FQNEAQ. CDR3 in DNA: TGTGCCAGCAGCTTACTCTATGGGGGGCTGAACACTGAAGCTTTCTTT. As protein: CASSLLYGGLNTEAFF.

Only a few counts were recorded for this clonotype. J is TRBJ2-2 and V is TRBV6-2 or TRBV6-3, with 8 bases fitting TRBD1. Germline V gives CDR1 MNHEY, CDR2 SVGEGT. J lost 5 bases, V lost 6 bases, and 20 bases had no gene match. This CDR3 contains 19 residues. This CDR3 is CASSPPGQVIPSATGELFF. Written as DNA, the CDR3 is TGTGCCAGCAGCCCTCCGGGACAGGTGATACCTAGCGCAACCGGGGAGCTGTTTTTT.

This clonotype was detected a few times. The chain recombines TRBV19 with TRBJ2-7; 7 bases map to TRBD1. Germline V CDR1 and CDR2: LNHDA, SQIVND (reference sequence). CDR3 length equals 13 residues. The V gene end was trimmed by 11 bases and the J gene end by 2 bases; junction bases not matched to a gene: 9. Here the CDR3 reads CASYRDRTYEQYF. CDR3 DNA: TGTGCCTCATACCGGGACAGAACCTACGAGCAGTACTTC.

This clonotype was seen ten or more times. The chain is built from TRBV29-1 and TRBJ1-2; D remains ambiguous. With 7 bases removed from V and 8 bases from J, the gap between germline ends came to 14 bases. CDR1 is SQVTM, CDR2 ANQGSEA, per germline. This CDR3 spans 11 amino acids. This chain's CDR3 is CSARGDRGYTF. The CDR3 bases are TGCAGCGCCCGGGGTGACCGCGGCTACACCTTC.

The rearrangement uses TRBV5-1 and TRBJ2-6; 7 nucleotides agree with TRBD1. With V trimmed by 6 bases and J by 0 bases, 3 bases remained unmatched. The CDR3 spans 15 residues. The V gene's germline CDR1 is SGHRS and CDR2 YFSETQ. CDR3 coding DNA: TGCGCCAGCACGGGACAGATCTCTGGGGCCAACGTCCTGACTTTC. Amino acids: CASTGQISGANVLTF.

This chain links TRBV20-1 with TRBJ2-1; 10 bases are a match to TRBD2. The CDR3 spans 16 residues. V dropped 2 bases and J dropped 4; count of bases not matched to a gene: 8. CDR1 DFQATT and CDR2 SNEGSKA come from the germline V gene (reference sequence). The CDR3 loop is CSARSSGSSSYNEQFF. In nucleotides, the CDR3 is TGCAGTGCTAGATCTAGCGGGAGCTCCTCGTACAATGAGCAGTTCTTC.

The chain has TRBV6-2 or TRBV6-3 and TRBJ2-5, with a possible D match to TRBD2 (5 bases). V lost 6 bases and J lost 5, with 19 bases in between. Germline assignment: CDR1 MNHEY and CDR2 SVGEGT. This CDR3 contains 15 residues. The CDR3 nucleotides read TGTGCCAGCAGCTCCGTGCGGGCCCCCCAGGAGACCCAGTACTTC. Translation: CASSSVRAPQETQYF.

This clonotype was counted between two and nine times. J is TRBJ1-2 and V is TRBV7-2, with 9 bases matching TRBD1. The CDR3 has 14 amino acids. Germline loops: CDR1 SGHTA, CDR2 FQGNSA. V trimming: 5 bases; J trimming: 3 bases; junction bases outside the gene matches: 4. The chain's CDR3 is CASSADRGYYGYTF. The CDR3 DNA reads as TGTGCCAGCAGCGCGGACAGGGGTTACTATGGCTACACCTTC.

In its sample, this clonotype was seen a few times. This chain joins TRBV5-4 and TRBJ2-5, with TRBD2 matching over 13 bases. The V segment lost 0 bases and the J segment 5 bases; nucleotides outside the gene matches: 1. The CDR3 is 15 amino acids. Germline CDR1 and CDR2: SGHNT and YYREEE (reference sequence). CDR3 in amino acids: CASSLELAGGETQYF. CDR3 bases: TGTGCCAGCAGCTTGGAACTAGCGGGAGGGGAGACCCAGTACTTC.

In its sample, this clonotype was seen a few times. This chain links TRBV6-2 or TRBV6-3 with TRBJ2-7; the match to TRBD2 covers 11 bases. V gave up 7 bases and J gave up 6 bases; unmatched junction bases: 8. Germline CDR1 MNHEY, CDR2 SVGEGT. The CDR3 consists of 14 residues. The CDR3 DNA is TGTGCCAGCAATTCACTAGCGGGAGTTTCCGAGCAGTACTTC. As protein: CASNSLAGVSEQYF.

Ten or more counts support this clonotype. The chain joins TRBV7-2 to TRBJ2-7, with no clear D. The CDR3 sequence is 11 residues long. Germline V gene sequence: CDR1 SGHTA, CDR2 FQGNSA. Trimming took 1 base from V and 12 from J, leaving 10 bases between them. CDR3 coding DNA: TGTGCCAGCAGCTTAGGGGTCACCTTGTACTTC. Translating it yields CASSLGVTLYF.

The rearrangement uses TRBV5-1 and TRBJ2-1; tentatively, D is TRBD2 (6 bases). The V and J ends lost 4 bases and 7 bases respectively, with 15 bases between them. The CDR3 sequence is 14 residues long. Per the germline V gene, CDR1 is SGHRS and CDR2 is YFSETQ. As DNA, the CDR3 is TGCGCCAGCAGCGTACTTAGCGGTTTAAATGAGCAGTTCTTC. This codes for CASSVLSGLNEQFF.

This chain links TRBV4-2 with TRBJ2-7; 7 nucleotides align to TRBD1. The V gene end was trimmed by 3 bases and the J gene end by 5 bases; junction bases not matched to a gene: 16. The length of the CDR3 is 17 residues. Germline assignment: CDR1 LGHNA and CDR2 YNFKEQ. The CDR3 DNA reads TGTGCCAGCAGCCACCCGGCCGGACAGGATCGTTCCCACGAGCAGTACTTC. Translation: CASSHPAGQDRSHEQYF.

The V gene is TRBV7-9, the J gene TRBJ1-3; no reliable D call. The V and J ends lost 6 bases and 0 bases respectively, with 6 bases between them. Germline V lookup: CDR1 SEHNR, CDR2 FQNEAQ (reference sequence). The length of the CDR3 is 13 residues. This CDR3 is CASRGSSGNTIYF. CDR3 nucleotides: TGTGCCAGCAGGGGGTCCTCTGGAAACACCATATATTTT. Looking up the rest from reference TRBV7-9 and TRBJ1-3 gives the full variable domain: DTGVSQNPRHKITKRGQNVTFRCDPISEHNRLYWYRQTLGQGPEFLTYFQNEAQLEKSRLLSDRFSAERPKGSFSTLEIQRTEQGDSAMYLCASRGSSGNTIYFGEGSWLTVV.

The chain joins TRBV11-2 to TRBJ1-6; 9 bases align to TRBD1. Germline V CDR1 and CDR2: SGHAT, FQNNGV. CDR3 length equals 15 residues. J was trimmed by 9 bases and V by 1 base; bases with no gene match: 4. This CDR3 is CASSLASTGGSPLHF. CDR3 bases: TGTGCCAGCAGCTTAGCGTCGACAGGGGGTTCACCCCTCCACTTT.

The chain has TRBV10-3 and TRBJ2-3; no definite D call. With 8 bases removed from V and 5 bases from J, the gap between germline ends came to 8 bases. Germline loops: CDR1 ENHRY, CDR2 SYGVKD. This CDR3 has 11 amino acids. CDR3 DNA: TGTGCCATCGGGCGCGTAGATACGCAGTATTTT. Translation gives CAIGRVDTQYF.

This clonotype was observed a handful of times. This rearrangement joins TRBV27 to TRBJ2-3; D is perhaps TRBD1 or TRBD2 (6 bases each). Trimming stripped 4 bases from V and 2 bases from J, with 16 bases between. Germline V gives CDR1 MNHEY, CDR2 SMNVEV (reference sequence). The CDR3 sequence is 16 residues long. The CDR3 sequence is CASSSLGGGPTDTQYF. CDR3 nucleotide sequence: TGTGCCAGCAGTTCCCTAGGGGGAGGACCCACAGATACGCAGTATTTT.

The DNA for the CDR3 is TGCAGCGTTGCTAAAATATCTAAGACCACAGGGGCAGAGCAGTACTTC. It codes for CSVAKISKTTGAEQYF. The chain recombines TRBV29-1 with TRBJ2-7, with 7 nucleotides matching TRBD1. J gave up 7 bases and V 4 bases, and 19 bases lay outside the gene matches. In germline, CDR1 is SQVTM, CDR2 ANQGSEA. The CDR3 has 16 amino acids.

CDR3 protein: CAISERKDFVSNVLTF. Written as DNA, the CDR3 is TGTGCCATCAGTGAGAGAAAAGATTTCGTTTCCAACGTCCTGACTTTC. This chain connects TRBV10-3 to TRBJ2-6; D remains ambiguous. The CDR3 sequence is 16 residues long. The ends were cut back, 2 bases at V and 8 bases at J, with 16 bases in the middle. Germline values: CDR1 ENHRY, CDR2 SYGVKD.

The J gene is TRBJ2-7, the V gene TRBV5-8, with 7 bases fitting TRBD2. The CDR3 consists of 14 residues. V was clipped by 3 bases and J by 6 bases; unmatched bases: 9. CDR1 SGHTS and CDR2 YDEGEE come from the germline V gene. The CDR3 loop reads CASSSGRRESEQYF. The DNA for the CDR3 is TGTGCCAGCAGCTCGGGGAGGCGGGAGTCCGAGCAGTACTTC.

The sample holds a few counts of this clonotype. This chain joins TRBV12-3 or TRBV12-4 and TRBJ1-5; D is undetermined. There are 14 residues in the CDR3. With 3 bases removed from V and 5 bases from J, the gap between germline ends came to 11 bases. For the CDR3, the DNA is TGTGCCAGCAGTTTTATACAAAGAGATCAGCCCCAGCATTTT. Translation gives CASSFIQRDQPQHF.

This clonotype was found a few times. The CDR3 coding sequence is TGTGCCAGCAGCTTATCCAGGACAGTTGGAAACACCATATATTTT. Protein product: CASSLSRTVGNTIYF. The rearrangement uses TRBV7-2 and TRBJ1-3; D is perhaps TRBD1 (6 bases). This CDR3 is 15 amino acids long. The ends were cut back, 2 bases at V and 3 bases at J, with 11 bases in the middle. CDR1 and CDR2 from the germline V gene are SGHTA and FQGNSA.

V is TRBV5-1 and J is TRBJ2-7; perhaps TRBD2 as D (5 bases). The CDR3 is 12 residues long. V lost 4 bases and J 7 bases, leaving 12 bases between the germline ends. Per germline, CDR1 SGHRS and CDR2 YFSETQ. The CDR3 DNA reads TGCGCCAGCAGCCAGGACTCTGGTGAGCAGTACTTC. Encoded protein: CASSQDSGEQYF. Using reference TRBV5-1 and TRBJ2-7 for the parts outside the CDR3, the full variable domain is KAGVTQTPRYLIKTRGQQVTLSCSPISGHRSVSWYQQTPGQGLQFLFEYFSETQRNKGNFPGRFSGRQFSNSRSEMNVSTLELGDSALYLCASSQDSGEQYFGPGTRLTVT.

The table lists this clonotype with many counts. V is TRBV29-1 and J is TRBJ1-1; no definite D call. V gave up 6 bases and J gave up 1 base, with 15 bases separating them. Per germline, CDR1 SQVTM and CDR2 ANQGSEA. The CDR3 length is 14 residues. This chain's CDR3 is CSVPLWTANTEAFF. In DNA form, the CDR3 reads TGCAGCGTCCCCCTGTGGACGGCGAACACTGAAGCTTTCTTT.

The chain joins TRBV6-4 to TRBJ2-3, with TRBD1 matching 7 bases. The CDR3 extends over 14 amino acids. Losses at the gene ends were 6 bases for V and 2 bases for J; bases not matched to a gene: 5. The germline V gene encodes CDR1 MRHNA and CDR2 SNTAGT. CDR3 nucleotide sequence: TGTGCCAGCAGCGACAGGGCCAACACAGATACGCAGTATTTT. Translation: CASSDRANTDTQYF.

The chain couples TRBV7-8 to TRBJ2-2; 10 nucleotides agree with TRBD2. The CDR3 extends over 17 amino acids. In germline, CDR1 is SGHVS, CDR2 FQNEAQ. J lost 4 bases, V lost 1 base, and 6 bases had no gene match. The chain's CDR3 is CASSLGASGSPTGELFF. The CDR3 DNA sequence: TGTGCCAGCAGCTTAGGGGCTAGCGGGAGCCCCACCGGGGAGCTGTTTTTT.

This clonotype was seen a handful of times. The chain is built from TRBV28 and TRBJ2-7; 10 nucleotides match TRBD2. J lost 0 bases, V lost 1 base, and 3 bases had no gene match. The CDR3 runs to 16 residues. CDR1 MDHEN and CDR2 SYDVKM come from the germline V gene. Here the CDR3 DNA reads TGTGCCAGCAGTTTATTTCCTAGCGGGAGCTCCTACGAGCAGTACTTC. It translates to CASSLFPSGSSYEQYF. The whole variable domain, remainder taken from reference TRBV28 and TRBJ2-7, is DVKVTQSSRYLVKRTGEKVFLECVQDMDHENMFWYRQDPGLGLRLIYFSYDVKMKEKGDIPEGYSVSREKKERFSLILESASTNQTSMYLCASSLFPSGSSYEQYFGPGTRLTVT.

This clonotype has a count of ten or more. The CDR3 reads CSASENTGELFF. The DNA of the CDR3 is TGCAGCGCGTCAGAGAACACCGGGGAGCTGTTTTTT. This chain connects TRBV20-1 to TRBJ2-2; D gene uncertain. CDR1 is DFQATT, CDR2 SNEGSKA, per germline (reference sequence). CDR3 length: 12 residues.

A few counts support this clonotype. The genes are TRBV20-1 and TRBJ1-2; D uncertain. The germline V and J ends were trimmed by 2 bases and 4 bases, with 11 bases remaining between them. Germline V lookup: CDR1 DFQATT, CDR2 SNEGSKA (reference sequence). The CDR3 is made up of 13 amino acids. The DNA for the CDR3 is TGCAGTGCTAGAAACGTAAGCTTCTATGGCTACACCTTC. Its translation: CSARNVSFYGYTF.